This is a list of T cell receptor beta chains from one sample in a study of T cells in Graves' hyperthyroidism and ophthalmopathy. MiXCR, applied by TCRdb to the multiplex PCR reads, yields one record per CDR3 protein. The data show some 50,000 distinct CDR3 sequences, roughly 50% seen once. Sequenced: peripheral blood or thyroid tissue (not recorded which). These receptor sequences come from a man younger than 30 with Graves' hyperthyroidism. The CDR3 runs from the conserved cysteine through the conserved F or W. D genes are given only for firm matches. A row's size may be missing; if present it is once, few, many or a size class.

J | D | V | size | CDR3 | DNA
TRBJ1-2 | NA | TRBV20-1 | NA | CSARVFSGYTF | TGCAGTGCTAGAGTTTTTAGCGGCTACACCTTC
TRBJ2-5 | TRBD1 | TRBV10-3 | NA | CATSEGTGVIQETQYF | TGTGCCACCAGTGAGGGGACAGGGGTGATCCAAGAGACCCAGTACTTC
TRBJ2-7 | NA | TRBV20-1 | many | CSAKGFRHEQYF | TGCAGTGCTAAGGGTTTTAGGCACGAGCAGTACTTC
TRBJ2-5 | TRBD2 | TRBV2 | medium-sized | CASSRLAGETQYF | TGTGCCAGCAGTCGACTAGCGGGAGAGACCCAGTACTTC
TRBJ2-5 | TRBD1 | TRBV7-6 | NA | CASSLGTGSQETQYF | TGTGCCAGCAGCCTCGGGACAGGGTCCCAAGAGACCCAGTACTTC
TRBJ2-5 | NA | TRBV7-9 | NA | CASSLFASEEYF | TGTGCCAGCAGCTTATTTGCTAGCGAGGAGTACTTC
TRBJ1-1 | NA | TRBV11-2 | NA | CASSLSRGNTEAFF | TGTGCCAGCAGCTTATCCAGGGGTAACACTGAAGCTTTCTTT
TRBJ2-7 | TRBD2 | TRBV29-1 | NA | CSVRPGTSSLEQYF | TGCAGCGTGAGGCCCGGGACTAGCAGCCTCGAGCAGTACTTC
TRBJ1-1 | NA | TRBV27 | NA | CASRLGGGTEAFF | TGTGCCAGCAGGTTAGGGGGGGGCACTGAAGCTTTCTTT
TRBJ2-7 | TRBD2 | TRBV9 | NA | CASSAGTSRAEQYF | TGTGCCAGCAGCGCAGGGACTAGCCGGGCCGAGCAGTACTTC
TRBJ1-1 | NA | TRBV6-4 | many | CASSATPGFNTEAFF | TGTGCCAGCAGTGCAACCCCGGGGTTCAACACTGAAGCTTTCTTT